This T cell receptor (beta chain) was observed in a study of T cells after yellow fever vaccination. This clonotype was seen repeatedly, ten times or more. What it recognizes is unknown. CDR1 and CDR2 from the germline V gene are SGHVS and FNYEAQ. CDR3 length equals 13 residues. V was pared by 7 bases and J by 9 bases, with 16 bases between. Study-level findings and limits: The CD4 and CD8 compartments had a small share of their clonotypes in common. Reappearance after the booster was seen for most primary-vaccination clones, at 95% to 97% CD4 and less than 90% CD8.

By 5'RACE template switching, TCR cDNA was produced, with a universal primer site and UMIs added in the process. A single record per CDR3 protein comes from TCRdb applying MiXCR to the 5' RACE reads. The sample contains 300,000 or so distinct CDR3 sequences, approximately 12% of which appear only once. The rearrangement links TRBV7-6 to TRBJ2-1, with D perhaps matching TRBD2 (6 bases). This TCR was sampled from a man in his thirties or forties who received the YFV17D yellow fever vaccine. The material was CD4+ T cells sorted from PBMCs, obtained 45 days after the yellow fever booster vaccination. The CDR3 DNA follows: TGTGCCAGCACCCCCTTCATGGGGGGTGAGCAGTTCTTC. Protein product: CASTPFMGGEQFF. Supplemented by reference TRBV7-6 and TRBJ2-1, the full variable domain reads GAGVSQSPRYKVTKRGQDVALRCDPISGHVSLYWYRQALGQGPEFLTYFNYEAQQDKSGLPNDRFSAERPEGSISTLTIQRTEQRDSAMYRCASTPFMGGEQFFGPGTRLTVL.